This TCR beta chain was profiled in a study of cytomegalovirus exposure and HLA in healthy donors. Study-level information: HLA-typed donors contributed some 85 million unique TCRs, which were held in an early data release.

V was trimmed by 3 bases and J by 1 base, leaving 15 bases between them. The CDR3 totals 15 residues. Per the germline V gene, CDR1 is GTSNPN and CDR2 is SVGIG (reference sequence). General observations from the study: Likely technical artifact: a cluster of highly shared sequence variants. Later analysis showed most CMV-associated TCR beta chains appearing HLA-restricted.

The PCR was carried out with 60 Vbeta primers and 13 Jbeta primers. Data came from immunoSEQ multiplex PCR; TCRdb stores just in-frame clones and leaves some out. Of about 190,000 clones in the sample, 70% to 75% were seen once. Points on this clone: No antigen is known for it.

The chain combines TRBV30 with TRBJ1-1; D is unclear. Material: PBMCs. The receptor comes from a man younger than 45 in good health and CMV-seropositive. The CDR3 is CAWRRRGNGNTEAFF. CDR3 DNA sequence: TGTGCCTGGAGAAGGCGCGGAAACGGGAACACTGAAGCTTTCTTT.